This record concerns one T cell receptor (beta chain) sequence. Its target is not known. In the PCR, 60 Vbeta and 13 Jbeta primers were used. Method: immunoSEQ multiplex PCR; TCRdb's copy keeps in-frame clones and lacks some. The table records tens of thousands of clones, over 75% of them present only once. This record comes from a study of cytomegalovirus exposure and HLA in healthy donors. General observations from the study: Follow-up analysis later connected one missense variant in DCLRE1C with trimming of TCR beta V- and J-genes.

This CDR3 contains 17 residues. The ends lost 0 bases at V and 2 bases at J; junction bases unmatched: 7. Germline-derived CDR1 and CDR2 are LGHNA and YSLEER. The material sequenced was PBMCs. The TCR originated in a man aged 25 to 45 in good health and CMV-seropositive. V and J are TRBV4-3 and TRBJ2-7; 10 nucleotides match TRBD2. In nucleotides, the CDR3 is TGCGCCAGCAGCCAAGAACTCCACAGCGGGAGGGCCTACGAGCAGTACTTC. Amino acids: CASSQELHSGRAYEQYF.